These T cell receptor beta chains were read from a single sample in a study of persistence of HIV-infected CD4 T cells. TCRdb's table, derived via immunoSEQ multiplex PCR, lists solely in-frame clones and lacks some. The profile shows 44,000 or so clones, roughly 92% of them singletons. These receptors are not linked to any known antigen. Sequenced here: CD4+ T cells sorted from PBMCs after 18-hour stimulation, sampled from a patient who received antiretroviral therapy. The receptor source for this set is an adult man with HIV who was CMV-seropositive. CDR3s include the opening cysteine and the closing phenylalanine or tryptophan. The D gene is left open where the match is weak. Rows may omit the clone size; those that give it use once, few, many or a size class.

v_call: TRBV7-9
clone_size: NA
j_call: TRBJ2-1
d_call: TRBD2
cdr3_aa: CASSSTSGGPSYNEQFF
cdr3_nt: TGTGCCAGCAGTTCGACTAGCGGGGGGCCTTCCTACAATGAGCAGTTCTTC

v_call: TRBV19
clone_size: NA
j_call: TRBJ1-6
d_call: NA
cdr3_aa: CASSARRSANNSPLHF
cdr3_nt: TGTGCCAGTAGTGCCCGAAGGAGCGCCAATAATTCACCCCTCCACTTT

v_call: TRBV5-4
clone_size: once
j_call: TRBJ2-7
d_call: NA
cdr3_aa: CASSPTGTFGPYEQYF
cdr3_nt: TGTGCCAGCAGCCCGACCGGGACATTCGGCCCCTACGAGCAGTACTTC

v_call: TRBV5-1
clone_size: NA
j_call: TRBJ2-7
d_call: TRBD2
cdr3_aa: CASSLGNSGAYEQYF
cdr3_nt: TGCGCCAGCAGCTTAGGAAATAGCGGGGCCTACGAGCAGTACTTC

v_call: TRBV12-3/TRBV12-4
clone_size: NA
j_call: TRBJ2-2
d_call: NA
cdr3_aa: CASKRGTGELFF
cdr3_nt: TGTGCCAGCAAGAGGGGCACCGGGGAGCTGTTTTTT

v_call: TRBV6-5
clone_size: once
j_call: TRBJ2-7
d_call: NA
cdr3_aa: CASSPGIYSYEQYF
cdr3_nt: TGTGCCAGCAGTCCGGGCATATACTCCTACGAGCAGTACTTC

v_call: TRBV5-1
clone_size: NA
j_call: TRBJ1-2
d_call: NA
cdr3_aa: CASSLEGGRDYGYTF
cdr3_nt: TGCGCCAGCAGCTTGGAGGGGGGAAGGGACTATGGCTACACCTTC

v_call: TRBV24-1
clone_size: NA
j_call: TRBJ2-7
d_call: TRBD1
cdr3_aa: CATSDRKTGEKTRDEQYF
cdr3_nt: TGTGCCACCAGTGACCGGAAGACAGGGGAGAAAACTAGAGACGAGCAGTACTTC

v_call: TRBV12-3/TRBV12-4
clone_size: NA
j_call: TRBJ2-1
d_call: NA
cdr3_aa: CASTGGSYNEQFF
cdr3_nt: TGTGCCAGCACCGGGGGTTCCTACAATGAGCAGTTCTTC

v_call: TRBV5-1
clone_size: NA
j_call: TRBJ1-2
d_call: NA
cdr3_aa: CASSLEGGYRYGYTF
cdr3_nt: TGCGCCAGCAGCTTGGAAGGAGGCTACAGATATGGCTACACCTTC

v_call: TRBV28
clone_size: few
j_call: TRBJ2-2
d_call: TRBD1
cdr3_aa: CASSAAGQGAAGELFF
cdr3_nt: TGTGCCAGCAGTGCCGCGGGACAGGGCGCGGCCGGGGAGCTGTTTTTT